Listed below are T cell receptor beta chains from one sample, sequenced in a study of T cell changes during pregnancy in multiple sclerosis. The assay was immunoSEQ multiplex PCR, and TCRdb's table has in-frame clones only and misses some. The table shows 35,000 to 40,000 clones, with 94% occurring only once. The specimen was CD4+ T cells from peripheral blood mononuclear cells, collected in the second trimester of pregnancy. All receptors derive from a female donor with multiple sclerosis, enrolled in a pregnancy study. Each CDR3 is given with its conserved first and last residue. A D gene is named only where the DNA matches it firmly. Not all rows give a size; the values are once, few, many and, for expanded clones, a class.

clone size	V gene	J gene	D gene	CDR3 DNA	CDR3 protein
-	TRBV28	TRBJ1-5	-	TGTGCCAGCAGTGGCCAGGATTTCAGCAATCAGCCCCAGCATTTT	CASSGQDFSNQPQHF
-	TRBV5-1	TRBJ1-1	-	TGCGCCAGCAGCTTGCAAGCGAACACTGAAGCTTTCTTT	CASSLQANTEAFF
-	TRBV5-1	TRBJ2-5	-	TGCGCCAGCAGCTTGACGCCGGGACATGAAGAGACCCAGTACTTC	CASSLTPGHEETQYF
-	TRBV10-3	TRBJ1-1	-	TGTGCCATCAGTGAGGGGGGGGCTGAAGCTTTCTTT	CAISEGGAEAFF
-	TRBV4-1	TRBJ2-7	TRBD1	TGCGCCAGCAGCCGGGACAGAGGGACCTACGAGCAGTACTTC	CASSRDRGTYEQYF
-	TRBV7-8	TRBJ2-7	-	TGTGCCAGCAGCCCTAGAACCCGGCTCACCTACGAGCAGTACTTC	CASSPRTRLTYEQYF
-	TRBV2	TRBJ2-3	TRBD2	TGTGCCAGCAGTGAACAGGGACTAGAGAACACAGATACGCAGTATTTT	CASSEQGLENTDTQYF
-	TRBV27	TRBJ2-7	-	TGTGCCAGCAGTTACGGGGAGTCCACGGGCGGGGGCCTCTCCTACGAGCAGTACTTC	CASSYGESTGGGLSYEQYF
-	TRBV18	TRBJ2-3	TRBD2	TGTGCCAGCTCACCGGGACTAGCGGGAGGCGTACGGAGCACAGATACGCAGTATTTT	CASSPGLAGGVRSTDTQYF
-	TRBV28	TRBJ2-1	-	TGTGCCAGCAGAGGAGGGGTCTACAATGAGCAGTTCTTC	CASRGGVYNEQFF
-	TRBV4-1	TRBJ1-5	TRBD1	TGCGCCAGCAGCCAAGTCCCGGACAGGGCGGGTCAGCCCCAGCATTTT	CASSQVPDRAGQPQHF
-	TRBV5-4	TRBJ2-5	TRBD1	TGTGCCAGCAGCCCAAGCGCCGGGACAGGGGGAAAGACCCAGTACTTC	CASSPSAGTGGKTQYF
-	TRBV7-7	TRBJ2-6	-	TGTGCCAGCAGTTCGGACTTCTCTGGGGCCAACGTCCTGACTTTC	CASSSDFSGANVLTF
-	TRBV5-1	TRBJ1-4	-	TGCGCCAGCAGCTTGGCGGTCGGAGCCTTTAATGAAAAACTGTTTTTT	CASSLAVGAFNEKLFF
-	TRBV7-2	TRBJ1-1	-	TGTGCCAGCAGCTTAGTAGACCGAGGTGGGACTGAAGCTTTCTTT	CASSLVDRGGTEAFF
-	TRBV5-1	TRBJ2-4	TRBD1	TGCGCCAGCAGCTTAGGCTCCGGGACAGGGGGAAGCATTCAGTACTTC	CASSLGSGTGGSIQYF
-	TRBV6-4	TRBJ2-7	TRBD1	TGTGCCAGCAGTGTCGAACAGGGGTCCGAGCAGTACTTC	CASSVEQGSEQYF
once	TRBV28	TRBJ2-1	-	TGTGCCAGCAGTTCCCCAGGAGGGGTTGGGAATGAGCAGTTCTTC	CASSSPGGVGNEQFF
-	TRBV11-2	TRBJ2-1	TRBD2	TGTGCCAGCAGCTTATTCGAATCGGGACTAGCGGGGAATGAGCAGTTCTTC	CASSLFESGLAGNEQFF
-	TRBV11-2	TRBJ1-1	-	TGTGCCAGCAGCTTAGTAGGCAGAGGGAACACTGAAGCTTTCTTT	CASSLVGRGNTEAFF
-	TRBV7-6	TRBJ2-2	TRBD2	TGTGCCAGCAGTCAAACGGGCGGGGGGCCCGGGGAGCTGTTTTTT	CASSQTGGGPGELFF
-	TRBV9	TRBJ2-7	TRBD2	TGTGCCAGCAGCGTAGTTGGAGCGGGGGAGCAGTACTTC	CASSVVGAGEQYF
once	TRBV7-9	TRBJ1-1	TRBD1	TGTGCCAGCAGCTTATCAGGGACAGCGAACACTGAAGCTTTCTTT	CASSLSGTANTEAFF
-	TRBV7-2	TRBJ1-5	TRBD1	TGTGCCAGCAGCTTAGTACCTCCAGGGACAGGGAATCAGCCCCAGCATTTT	CASSLVPPGTGNQPQHF
-	TRBV7-3	TRBJ2-1	-	TGTGCCAGCAGCTTAGTTGAGCAGGGACACCCCGGCTACAATGAGCAGTTCTTC	CASSLVEQGHPGYNEQFF
once	TRBV2	TRBJ2-5	TRBD1	TGTGCCAGCAGCCTAGACAGGGGCCCTGAGACCCAGTACTTC	CASSLDRGPETQYF
-	TRBV11-2	TRBJ1-3	-	TGTGCCAGCTCACTTTATTCCTCTGGAAACACCATATATTTT	CASSLYSSGNTIYF
-	TRBV7-2	TRBJ1-6	TRBD1	TGTGCCAGCAGCTTAGTGATGAGTGTGGGACAGGGCTATAATTCACCCCTCCACTTT	CASSLVMSVGQGYNSPLHF